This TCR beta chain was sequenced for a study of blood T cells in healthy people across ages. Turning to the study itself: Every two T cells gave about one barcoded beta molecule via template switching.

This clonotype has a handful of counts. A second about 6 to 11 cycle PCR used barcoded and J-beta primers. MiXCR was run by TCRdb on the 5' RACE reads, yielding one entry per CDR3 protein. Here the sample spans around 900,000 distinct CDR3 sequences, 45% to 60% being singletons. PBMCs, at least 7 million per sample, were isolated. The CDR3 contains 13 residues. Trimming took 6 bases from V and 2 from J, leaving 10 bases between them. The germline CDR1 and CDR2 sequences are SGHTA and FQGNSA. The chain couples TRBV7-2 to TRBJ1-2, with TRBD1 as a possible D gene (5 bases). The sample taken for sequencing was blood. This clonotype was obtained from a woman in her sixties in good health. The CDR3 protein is CASRPGRNYGYTF. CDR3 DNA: TGTGCCAGCAGGCCGGGACGCAACTATGGCTACACCTTC.